Presented here are 26 T cell receptor beta chains from one specimen sequenced in a study of cytomegalovirus exposure and HLA in healthy donors. PCR used 60 Vbeta primers and 13 Jbeta primers. Method: immunoSEQ multiplex PCR; TCRdb's copy keeps in-frame clones and lacks some. The sample has approximately 200,000 clones, roughly four fifths seen once. The sequenced material came from PBMCs. These receptors came from a girl aged 2-10 years in good health and CMV-seronegative.

This chain links TRBV5-1 with TRBJ1-5; 8 nucleotides line up with TRBD1. The length of the CDR3 is 14 residues. Germline CDR1 reads SGHRS; CDR2 reads YFSETQ. The V segment lost 4 bases and the J segment 6 bases; nucleotides outside the gene matches: 6. Here the CDR3 DNA reads TGCGCCAGCAGCCCCCAGGGGGCGGGTCAGCCCCAGCATTTT. This sequence encodes CASSPQGAGQPQHF.

The V and J genes are TRBV19 and TRBJ1-6, with no clear D. The V end was cut by 6 bases, the J end by 0 bases, with 12 bases between. The germline gives CDR1 LNHDA, CDR2 SQIVND (reference sequence). The CDR3 has 16 residues. CDR3 nucleotide sequence: TGTGCCAGTAGGTCCTTCGGAGGCTCCTATAATTCACCCCTCCACTTT. As protein: CASRSFGGSYNSPLHF.

Comment on this clone: One end of the junction varies from germline; a read error may be responsible. J is TRBJ2-3 and V is TRBV5-4; 9 nucleotides line up with TRBD2. CDR1 and CDR2 (germline): SGHNT, YYREEE (reference sequence). This CDR3 region has 14 residues. The DNA for the CDR3 is TGTGCCAGCAGCTATGAAAATACCGGGACTAGCAAGGATTTT. It encodes CASSYENTGTSKDF.

This clone showed up just a few times. The chain employs TRBV4-2 and TRBJ2-3, with TRBD2 identical over 8 bases. The germline V gene has CDR1 LGHNA and CDR2 YNFKEQ. This CDR3 is built from 17 residues. Trimming took 2 bases from V and 2 from J; bases not matched to a gene: 9. CDR3 nucleotides: TGTGCCAGCAGCCAATTTGGACGGGGGGGCAACACAGATACGCAGTATTTT. This codes for CASSQFGRGGNTDTQYF.

The CDR3 DNA follows: TGCGCCAGCAGCTTGGGCCCCGTAGAAAACTACGAGCAGTACTTC. Encoded protein: CASSLGPVENYEQYF. V gene TRBV5-1 combines with J gene TRBJ2-7; no clear D. CDR3 size: 15 residues. Germline V gene data show CDR1 as SGHRS and CDR2 as YFSETQ. V was trimmed by 0 bases and J by 3 bases, leaving 13 bases between them.

On this clone itself: This CDR3 is also generated by other DNA sequences in the sample. The chain couples TRBV5-4 to TRBJ1-1, with 7 bases matching TRBD1. The germline gives CDR1 SGHNT, CDR2 YYREEE (reference sequence). The junction had 3 bases not matched to a gene; V was cut back by 2 bases and J by 2 bases. The CDR3 loop spans 14 amino acids. The CDR3 bases are TGTGCCAGCAGCTTAGGACAGGTAAACACTGAAGCTTTCTTT. As protein: CASSLGQVNTEAFF.

The chain carries TRBV27 and TRBJ1-4, with no clear D. Germline assignment: CDR1 MNHEY and CDR2 SMNVEV (reference sequence). V dropped 8 bases and J dropped 0 bases, with 13 bases sitting between them. CDR3 length: 15 amino acids. The CDR3 sequence: CASSPRSATNEKLFF. For the CDR3, the DNA is TGTGCCAGCTCTCCCCGAAGCGCAACTAATGAAAAACTGTTTTTT. The whole variable domain, remainder taken from reference TRBV27 and TRBJ1-4, is EAQVTQNPRYLITVTGKKLTVTCSQNMNHEYMSWYRQDPGLGLRQIYYSMNVEVTDKGDVPEGYKVSRKEKRNFPLILESPSPNQTSLYFCASSPRSATNEKLFFGSGTQLSVL.

This clone occurred once. The rearrangement uses TRBV7-9 and TRBJ2-3; TRBD2 agrees at 11 bases. Germline V lookup: CDR1 SEHNR, CDR2 FQNEAQ (reference sequence). This CDR3 comprises 15 residues. V shed 4 bases, J shed 1 base, and the junction held 1 base outside the gene matches. The CDR3 sequence: CASSSGLAGTDTQYF. DNA for the CDR3: TGTGCCAGCAGCTCGGGACTAGCGGGCACAGATACGCAGTATTTT.

This clone was seen a handful of times. This chain joins TRBV10-2 and TRBJ2-7, with a tentative D call TRBD1 (6 bases). Germline CDR1 reads WSHSY; CDR2 reads SAAADI. The CDR3 contains 15 residues. The V end was cut by 6 bases, the J end by 6 bases, with 21 bases between. As DNA, the CDR3 is TGCGCCAGCAGCCCCTTACTTTTAGGGGGTGGCGAGCAGTACTTC. Its translation is CASSPLLLGGGEQYF.

The V call is TRBV15, the J call TRBJ2-2, with a weak D call TRBD1 (6 bases). The length of the CDR3 is 18 residues. Deletions cut 1 base from V and 3 bases from J, with 18 bases between. Germline lookup yields CDR1 LNHNV and CDR2 YYDKDF (reference sequence). Written as DNA, the CDR3 is TGTGCCACCAGCAGAGCCGGGACAACGCCTTGGGACACCGGGGAGCTGTTTTTT. This gives the protein CATSRAGTTPWDTGELFF.

This chain links TRBV5-1 with TRBJ2-7; 9 nucleotides line up with TRBD1. Per the germline V gene, CDR1 is SGHRS and CDR2 is YFSETQ. This CDR3 is 14 amino acids long. V lost 4 bases to trimming and J lost 3 bases; unmatched junction nucleotides: 5. The chain's CDR3 is CASSNRDRVYEQYF. CDR3 bases: TGCGCCAGCAGCAACCGGGACAGGGTCTACGAGCAGTACTTC. Full variable domain (rest looked up from reference TRBV5-1 and TRBJ2-7): KAGVTQTPRYLIKTRGQQVTLSCSPISGHRSVSWYQQTPGQGLQFLFEYFSETQRNKGNFPGRFSGRQFSNSRSEMNVSTLELGDSALYLCASSNRDRVYEQYFGPGTRLTVT.

J is TRBJ1-3 and V is TRBV2, with D unresolved. Germline V gene lookup returns CDR1 SNHLY and CDR2 FYNNEI. Trimming left V 6 bases short and J 7 bases short, with 10 bases between. The CDR3 is 12 amino acids. CDR3 nucleotides: TGTGCCAGCAGGCAGAACAGTAACACCATATATTTT. This codes for CASRQNSNTIYF.

This sequence joins TRBV7-2 and TRBJ2-5; D is perhaps TRBD2 (6 bases). The V end was cut by 5 bases, the J end by 1 base, with 11 bases between. Germline V gives CDR1 SGHTA, CDR2 FQGNSA. CDR3 size: 14 residues. CDR3 residues: CASSAGGVQETQYF. The CDR3 bases are TGTGCCAGCAGCGCCGGAGGGGTCCAAGAGACCCAGTACTTC. The whole variable domain, filled in from reference TRBV7-2 and TRBJ2-5, reads GAGVSQSPSNKVTEKGKDVELRCDPISGHTALYWYRQSLGQGLEFLIYFQGNSAPDKSGLPSDRFSAERTGGSVSTLTIQRTQQEDSAVYLCASSAGGVQETQYFGPGTRLLVL.

This chain joins TRBV7-9 and TRBJ2-3; perhaps TRBD2 as D (5 bases). The CDR3 sequence is 14 residues long. V gave up 2 bases and J gave up 6 bases, with 12 bases separating them. Germline V gene lookup returns CDR1 SEHNR and CDR2 FQNEAQ (reference sequence). The CDR3 DNA follows: TGTGCCAGCAGCTTAAGAGTAGCGTGGGATACGCAGTATTTT. The encoded protein is CASSLRVAWDTQYF.

The chain joins TRBV6-5 to TRBJ1-2; 9 nucleotides line up with TRBD1. The CDR3 totals 14 residues. With 2 bases clipped from V and 4 bases from J, the junction kept 2 bases outside the gene matches. The germline gives CDR1 MNHEY, CDR2 SVGAGI. CDR3 residues: CASSYMGQGYGYTF. DNA for the CDR3: TGTGCCAGCAGTTACATGGGACAGGGCTATGGCTACACCTTC.

A few counts support this clone. The V gene is TRBV5-6, the J gene TRBJ1-1, with 11 bases identical to TRBD1. CDR3 length: 15 amino acids. Trimming took 4 bases from V and 4 from J; bases not matched to a gene: 6. Germline V gene data show CDR1 as SGHDT and CDR2 as YYEEEE. CDR3 DNA sequence: TGTGCCAGCAGCCCGGACAGGGGGCGCGTCACTGAAGCTTTCTTT. Its translation is CASSPDRGRVTEAFF.

V gene TRBV6-1 combines with J gene TRBJ1-1, with D maybe TRBD1 (6 bases). The germline V and J ends were trimmed by 6 bases and 6 bases, with 20 bases remaining between them. The CDR3 length is 15 residues. Germline-derived CDR1 and CDR2 are MNHNS and SASEGT. CDR3 in amino acids: CASRPTGEPTAEAFF. As DNA, the CDR3 is TGTGCCAGCAGGCCGACAGGCGAACCTACCGCTGAAGCTTTCTTT.

This clone was found a few times. V usage is TRBV19 and J usage is TRBJ1-1; D remains ambiguous. The CDR3 consists of 13 residues. CDR1 and CDR2 from the germline V gene are LNHDA and SQIVND (reference sequence). Trimming removed 4 bases at V and 0 bases at J, with 6 bases between. DNA of the CDR3: TGTGCCAGTAGTAGGGCCTTGAACACTGAAGCTTTCTTT. Amino acids: CASSRALNTEAFF. The variable domain in full, with the rest retrieved from reference TRBV19 and TRBJ1-1, is DGGITQSPKYLFRKEGQNVTLSCEQNLNHDAMYWYRQDPGQGLRLIYYSQIVNDFQKGDIAEGYSVSREKKESFPLTVTSAQKNPTAFYLCASSRALNTEAFFGQGTRLTVV.

The V call is TRBV27, the J call TRBJ2-2; 8 bases map to TRBD2. Germline V gene data show CDR1 as MNHEY and CDR2 as SMNVEV (reference sequence). V was clipped by 5 bases and J by 6 bases; unmatched bases: 8. The CDR3 has 15 amino acids. The CDR3 loop reads CASSLGTSWAGELFF. In DNA form, the CDR3 reads TGTGCCAGCAGTCTCGGGACTAGTTGGGCCGGGGAGCTGTTTTTT.

The chain carries TRBV27 and TRBJ1-1; D is unresolved. The CDR3 loop spans 17 amino acids. The V end lost 5 bases, the J end lost 6 bases, and 25 bases lay between the germline ends. Germline values: CDR1 MNHEY, CDR2 SMNVEV (reference sequence). The CDR3 DNA reads TGTGCCAGCAGTACTCCGGAACTCAGGTCCACCCTATCTGAAGCTTTCTTT. Its translation: CASSTPELRSTLSEAFF.

This sequence joins TRBV6-5 and TRBJ1-5, with 9 bases fitting TRBD1. Germline CDR1 MNHEY, CDR2 SVGAGI. The CDR3 has 14 residues. V was clipped by 6 bases and J by 3 bases; unmatched bases: 3. CDR3 amino acids: CASRTGGNNQPQHF. The CDR3 nucleotides are TGTGCCAGCAGGACAGGGGGAAACAATCAGCCCCAGCATTTT.

The chain links TRBV19 to TRBJ2-7, with D maybe TRBD1 (6 bases). V gave up 10 bases and J gave up 3 bases, with 13 bases separating them. The CDR3 is 12 amino acids. Germline loops: CDR1 LNHDA, CDR2 SQIVND (reference sequence). CDR3 protein: CATGQGRYEQYF. In nucleotides, the CDR3 is TGTGCCACTGGTCAGGGGCGCTACGAGCAGTACTTC.

The gene calls are TRBV16 and TRBJ2-3; 11 bases line up with TRBD2. With V trimmed by 4 bases and J by 5 bases, 8 bases remained unmatched. Germline V gene sequence: CDR1 KGHSY, CDR2 FQNENV. This CDR3 spans 16 amino acids. The CDR3 here is CASSPPGLAGGDTQYF. CDR3 bases: TGTGCCAGCAGCCCCCCCGGGCTAGCGGGGGGAGATACGCAGTATTTT.

This chain links TRBV11-3 with TRBJ2-7; D not resolved. This CDR3 has 13 amino acids. Germline V lookup: CDR1 SGHNT, CDR2 YENEEA. V was cut by 1 base and J by 2 bases, with 6 bases left in between. The chain's CDR3 is CASSLAPTYEQYF. For the CDR3, the DNA is TGTGCCAGCAGCTTAGCCCCCACCTACGAGCAGTACTTC.

This clone was recorded a few times. The CDR3, as DNA: TGCGCCAGCAGCTTGGACAGTACTGAAGCTTTCTTT. Its translation: CASSLDSTEAFF. The rearrangement uses TRBV5-1 and TRBJ1-1; D gene unclear. The V end lost 0 bases, the J end lost 5 bases, and 5 bases lay between the germline ends. The CDR3 sequence is 12 residues long. The germline V gene encodes CDR1 SGHRS and CDR2 YFSETQ.

The chain carries TRBV5-6 and TRBJ2-4; 7 bases are a match to TRBD1. Germline assignment: CDR1 SGHDT and CDR2 YYEEEE. The CDR3 spans 15 residues. V lost 3 bases and J lost 8; bases outside the gene matches: 11. The CDR3 DNA sequence: TGTGCCAGCAGCTCGAGACAGGGATTTTCGGACATTCAGTACTTC. It translates to CASSSRQGFSDIQYF.